A single sample is the source of the 30 T cell receptor beta chains below, sequenced in a study of cytomegalovirus exposure and HLA in healthy donors. The PCR contained 60 Vbeta and 13 Jbeta primers. Assay used: immunoSEQ multiplex PCR; TCRdb lists only in-frame clones, some missing. Of hundreds of thousands of clones listed, around 66% are singletons. The sample comprised PBMCs. These receptors originate from a female donor in good health and CMV-seronegative.

The rearrangement links TRBV25-1 to TRBJ2-7; a possible D gene is TRBD2 (6 bases). The germline V and J ends were trimmed by 10 bases and 3 bases, with 16 bases remaining between them. From germline, CDR1 is MGHDK and CDR2 SYGVNS. This CDR3 has 13 amino acids. CDR3 sequence (DNA): TGTGCCACCCGAGGGGACTCGAACTACGAGCAGTACTTC. The encoded protein is CATRGDSNYEQYF.

The rearrangement joins TRBV14 to TRBJ2-1, with D perhaps matching TRBD2 (6 bases). This CDR3 is built from 16 residues. Germline V CDR1 and CDR2: SGHDN, FVKESK. Trimming took 0 bases from V and 9 from J, leaving 18 bases between them. CDR3 nucleotide sequence: TGTGCCAGCAGCCAAGAAGGGGTAGCCCCCGGGGGTGAGCAGTTCTTC. Amino acid sequence: CASSQEGVAPGGEQFF.

V gene TRBV6-5 combines with J gene TRBJ2-7, with 8 bases lining up with TRBD1. The trim removed 3 bases at V and 3 bases at J, leaving 4 bases unmatched. This CDR3 has 14 amino acids. Germline values: CDR1 MNHEY, CDR2 SVGAGI. The CDR3 nucleotides are TGTGCCAGCAGTTATCAACAGGGGGGCTACGAGCAGTACTTC. Translating gives CASSYQQGGYEQYF.

The chain recombines TRBV5-4 with TRBJ1-3; D uncertain. Germline V lookup: CDR1 SGHNT, CDR2 YYREEE (reference sequence). The CDR3 length is 14 residues. V gave up 4 bases and J gave up 0 bases, with 8 bases separating them. CDR3 amino acids: CASSRGLSGNTIYF. As DNA, the CDR3 is TGTGCCAGCAGCCGTGGGCTCTCTGGAAACACCATATATTTT.

J is TRBJ2-3 and V is TRBV4-1; D is perhaps TRBD1 (6 bases). This CDR3 comprises 15 residues. Germline-derived CDR1 and CDR2 are MGHRA and YSYEKL. V dropped 7 bases and J dropped 2 bases, with 16 bases sitting between them. In DNA, the CDR3 is TGCGCCAGCACCCCGGGACACCAAAACACAGATACGCAGTATTTT. Its translation: CASTPGHQNTDTQYF.

This chain uses TRBV6-6 with TRBJ2-1; tentative D call: TRBD2 (5 bases). Germline CDR1 and CDR2: MNHNY and SVGAGI (reference sequence). The CDR3 contains 15 residues. V was trimmed by 2 bases and J by 9 bases, leaving 17 bases between them. CDR3 residues: CASSYAPGSGGEQFF. Written as DNA, the CDR3 is TGTGCCAGCAGTTACGCCCCAGGCTCCGGAGGTGAGCAGTTCTTC.

This chain joins TRBV28 and TRBJ2-5; 11 bases fit TRBD2. The V gene's germline CDR1 is MDHEN and CDR2 SYDVKM. The CDR3 is 16 residues long. J gave up 6 bases and V 4 bases, and 10 bases lay outside the gene matches. DNA for the CDR3: TGTGCCAGCAGTTGGGGGGGTTTAGCGGGAGGGAAGACCCAGTACTTC. This sequence encodes CASSWGGLAGGKTQYF.

The V gene is TRBV30, the J gene TRBJ2-7; the D gene is possibly TRBD2 (5 bases). This CDR3 has 12 amino acids. The V gene's germline CDR1 is GTSNPN and CDR2 SVGIG (reference sequence). V dropped 0 bases and J dropped 3 bases, with 6 bases sitting between them. CDR3 nucleotides: TGTGCCTGGAGTGTCGGACTCTACGAGCAGTACTTC. Residues: CAWSVGLYEQYF.

V gene TRBV30 combines with J gene TRBJ2-5; D might be TRBD1 (5 bases). The J call may be in error: the DNA end matches TRBJ2-7 better. CDR1 is GTSNPN, CDR2 SVGIG, per germline (reference sequence). This CDR3 spans 12 amino acids. The CDR3 bases are TGTGCCTGGTCAACAGGTTCTAACGAGCAGTACTTC. This sequence encodes CAWSTGSNEQYF.

This clone occurred a few times. The CDR3 DNA reads TGTGCCAGCAGGGAGGACAGGGGGGAGGGCAATGAGCAGTTCTTC. Translating gives CASREDRGEGNEQFF. The V gene is TRBV2, the J gene TRBJ2-1; 10 nucleotides align to TRBD1. CDR1 and CDR2 (germline): SNHLY, FYNNEI. The J segment lost 6 bases and the V segment lost 6 bases, leaving 8 bases of the junction unmatched. The CDR3 is 15 residues long.

This clone has just a few counts. CDR3 nucleotide sequence: TGTGCCAGCAGTAGCAGGACTAGCGGGAGCAACGAGCAGTTCTTC. Protein product: CASSSRTSGSNEQFF. This chain links TRBV6-6 with TRBJ2-1, with 13 positions matching TRBD2. The CDR3 covers 15 residues. Unmatched junction bases numbered 8, after V lost 5 bases and J lost 10 bases. Looked up from germline, CDR1 is MNHNY and CDR2 is SVGAGI (reference sequence).

The rearrangement links TRBV7-9 to TRBJ2-7, with 15 positions matching TRBD2. V shed 5 bases and J 6 bases; nucleotides not matched to a gene: 8. Germline CDR1 and CDR2: SEHNR and FQNEAQ (reference sequence). This CDR3 is 16 amino acids long. CDR3 loop: CASSRGLAGGFLEQYF. The CDR3, as DNA: TGTGCCAGCAGCCGGGGACTAGCGGGAGGTTTCCTCGAGCAGTACTTC.

The V call is TRBV11-1, the J call TRBJ2-7, with TRBD1 matching over 7 bases. Germline CDR1 SGHAT, CDR2 FQDESV (reference sequence). The CDR3 extends over 12 amino acids. J was trimmed by 4 bases and V by 8 bases; bases with no gene match: 5. CDR3 nucleotide sequence: TGTGCCAGCCGGGGACAGAATTACGAGCAGTACTTC. It yields the protein CASRGQNYEQYF.

In its sample, this clone was seen a few times. The chain links TRBV7-8 to TRBJ2-5; 9 nucleotides agree with TRBD2. The V gene's germline CDR1 is SGHVS and CDR2 FQNEAQ. The junction had 10 bases not matched to a gene; V was cut back by 1 base and J by 1 base. The CDR3 runs to 18 residues. CDR3 bases: TGTGCCAGCAGCTTAGGTCGGCTAGCGGGATTCGGCCAAGAGACCCAGTACTTC. Protein product: CASSLGRLAGFGQETQYF. The whole variable domain, filled in from reference TRBV7-8 and TRBJ2-5, reads GAGVSQSPRYKVAKRGQDVALRCDPISGHVSLFWYQQALGQGPEFLTYFQNEAQLDKSGLPSDRFFAERPEGSVSTLKIQRTQQEDSAVYLCASSLGRLAGFGQETQYFGPGTRLLVL.

V gene TRBV5-1 combines with J gene TRBJ2-5, with 8 positions matching TRBD2. The CDR3 sequence is 13 residues long. Germline CDR1 is SGHRS and CDR2 is YFSETQ. The trim removed 6 bases at V and 5 bases at J, leaving 6 bases unmatched. CDR3 coding DNA: TGCGCCAGCACATTAGCGGGAAGGGAGACCCAGTACTTC. It is translated as CASTLAGRETQYF. Supplemented by reference TRBV5-1 and TRBJ2-5, the full variable domain reads KAGVTQTPRYLIKTRGQQVTLSCSPISGHRSVSWYQQTPGQGLQFLFEYFSETQRNKGNFPGRFSGRQFSNSRSEMNVSTLELGDSALYLCASTLAGRETQYFGPGTRLLVL.

CDR3 residues: CASSLGSGNNEQFF. CDR3 coding DNA: TGTGCCAGCAGCCTGGGTAGCGGTAACAATGAGCAGTTCTTC. This chain connects TRBV7-2 to TRBJ2-1; D might be TRBD2 (6 bases). Germline loops: CDR1 SGHTA, CDR2 FQGNSA. V lost 5 bases, J lost 5 bases, and 13 bases lay in between. This CDR3 has 14 amino acids.

V usage is TRBV19 and J usage is TRBJ2-7; no clear D gene. Germline V gives CDR1 LNHDA, CDR2 SQIVND (reference sequence). The CDR3 spans 14 residues. Trimming pared 6 bases from V and 4 bases from J, leaving 16 bases between. CDR3 sequence reads: CASRQHPNFYEQYF. In DNA form, the CDR3 reads TGTGCCAGTAGGCAACATCCGAATTTTTACGAGCAGTACTTC.

This clone was counted between two and nine times. The V call is TRBV7-6, the J call TRBJ2-7, with 7 bases aligning to TRBD2. V trimming: 5 bases; J trimming: 2 bases; junction bases outside the gene matches: 9. Germline values: CDR1 SGHVS, CDR2 FNYEAQ. The CDR3 has 15 residues. The CDR3 nucleotides read TGTGCCAGCAGCGTTCTGGCGGGGGTTGCCTACGAGCAGTACTTC. Translated, it gives CASSVLAGVAYEQYF.

This chain uses TRBV6-1 with TRBJ2-7; D not certain. Looked up from germline, CDR1 is MNHNS and CDR2 is SASEGT. Trimming stripped 6 bases from V and 4 bases from J, with 13 bases between. The CDR3 length is 13 residues. Written as DNA, the CDR3 is TGTGCCAGCAGCCACAGCCACCTTTACGAGCAGTACTTC. Translated: CASSHSHLYEQYF.

The genes are TRBV13 and TRBJ2-1; D might be TRBD2 (6 bases). The CDR3 sequence is 14 residues long. From germline, CDR1 is PRHDT and CDR2 FYEKMQ (reference sequence). V was cut by 2 bases and J by 5 bases, with 10 bases left in between. The CDR3, as DNA: TGTGCCAGCAGCTTACCCGGGAGTGACAATGAGCAGTTCTTC. Its protein product is CASSLPGSDNEQFF.

The CDR3 DNA follows: TGTGCCAGCAGAACAGGGGTTAGCAATCAGCCCCAGCATTTT. Its translation: CASRTGVSNQPQHF. The J gene is TRBJ1-5, the V gene TRBV2, with 7 bases lining up with TRBD1. Per germline, CDR1 SNHLY and CDR2 FYNNEI. Germline trimming cut 6 bases from V and 0 bases from J; bases unmatched to any gene: 2. The CDR3 is made up of 14 amino acids.

This clone was picked up a small number of times. The chain's CDR3 is CASSSDPWDRGLGLHTEAFF. CDR3 in DNA: TGTGCCAGCAGTTCCGACCCGTGGGACAGGGGGTTAGGTTTGCACACTGAAGCTTTCTTT. V and J are TRBV27 and TRBJ1-1; TRBD1 matches 11 bases. CDR3 size: 20 residues. V gave up 4 bases and J gave up 3 bases; unmatched junction bases: 19. The germline CDR1 and CDR2 sequences are MNHEY and SMNVEV (reference sequence).

This rearrangement joins TRBV7-6 to TRBJ2-7; TRBD1 matches 10 bases. The V gene end was trimmed by 1 base and the J gene end by 7 bases; junction bases not matched to a gene: 7. The length of the CDR3 is 15 residues. The germline V gene has CDR1 SGHVS and CDR2 FNYEAQ. The CDR3 loop is CASSLGPGQGWEQYF. The CDR3 bases are TGTGCCAGCAGCTTAGGGCCGGGACAGGGGTGGGAGCAGTACTTC.

The V and J genes are TRBV5-6 and TRBJ2-7, with D possibly matching TRBD1 (5 bases). CDR3 length: 15 amino acids. The germline V gene has CDR1 SGHDT and CDR2 YYEEEE. V lost 0 bases to trimming and J lost 3 bases, with 13 bases between them. The CDR3 sequence: CASSLGGRRDYEQYF. CDR3 nucleotide sequence: TGTGCCAGCAGCTTGGGGGGCCGGAGAGACTACGAGCAGTACTTC.

The chain uses TRBV9 and TRBJ2-3; tentative D call: TRBD2 (6 bases). The V end lost 0 bases, the J end lost 4 bases, and 15 bases lay between the germline ends. The length of the CDR3 is 16 residues. In germline, CDR1 is SGDLS, CDR2 YYNGEE. CDR3 residues: CASSVEGGSWSDTQYF. The CDR3 nucleotides read TGTGCCAGCAGCGTAGAAGGAGGGTCTTGGTCAGATACGCAGTATTTT.

The chain carries TRBV28 and TRBJ2-1; 11 bases are a match to TRBD2. CDR1 and CDR2 (germline): MDHEN, SYDVKM. After removal of 7 bases from V and 6 bases from J, the junction contained 5 bases not matched to a gene. The length of the CDR3 is 14 residues. CDR3 region: CASNRLAGTNEQFF. Written as DNA, the CDR3 is TGTGCCAGCAACCGACTAGCGGGAACCAATGAGCAGTTCTTC.

This clone was seen only a few times. The chain has TRBV4-1 and TRBJ2-3; D gene uncertain. The germline V and J ends were trimmed by 4 bases and 0 bases, with 14 bases remaining between them. This CDR3 contains 16 residues. Germline V gives CDR1 MGHRA, CDR2 YSYEKL. The CDR3 DNA follows: TGCGCCAGCAGCCTACACCCACACCAAAGCACAGATACGCAGTATTTT. Amino acid sequence: CASSLHPHQSTDTQYF.

The chain combines TRBV11-2 with TRBJ2-7; TRBD1 matches 7 bases. The trim removed 5 bases at V and 5 bases at J, leaving 12 bases unmatched. The CDR3 totals 15 residues. Germline loops: CDR1 SGHAT, CDR2 FQNNGV. Written as DNA, the CDR3 is TGTGCCAGCAGCCCCAGACAGGGTCCCCCTCACGAGCAGTACTTC. This codes for CASSPRQGPPHEQYF.

The rearrangement uses TRBV2 and TRBJ1-3, with 8 bases identical to TRBD1. The germline V gene has CDR1 SNHLY and CDR2 FYNNEI. This CDR3 spans 17 amino acids. Losses at the gene ends were 6 bases for V and 0 bases for J; bases not matched to a gene: 10. CDR3 DNA: TGTGCCAGCAGCCATCCACGGGACAGGATCTCTGGAAACACCATATATTTT. Its protein is CASSHPRDRISGNTIYF.

This clone has a handful of counts. The V gene is TRBV7-2, the J gene TRBJ1-1; 7 bases agree with TRBD1. This CDR3 has 13 amino acids. Trimming removed 6 bases from V and 4 bases from J; junction bases left unmatched: 5. Germline CDR1 SGHTA, CDR2 FQGNSA. The CDR3 DNA sequence: TGTGCCAGCAGGCCAGGGGGACGCACTGAAGCTTTCTTT. This translates into CASRPGGRTEAFF.